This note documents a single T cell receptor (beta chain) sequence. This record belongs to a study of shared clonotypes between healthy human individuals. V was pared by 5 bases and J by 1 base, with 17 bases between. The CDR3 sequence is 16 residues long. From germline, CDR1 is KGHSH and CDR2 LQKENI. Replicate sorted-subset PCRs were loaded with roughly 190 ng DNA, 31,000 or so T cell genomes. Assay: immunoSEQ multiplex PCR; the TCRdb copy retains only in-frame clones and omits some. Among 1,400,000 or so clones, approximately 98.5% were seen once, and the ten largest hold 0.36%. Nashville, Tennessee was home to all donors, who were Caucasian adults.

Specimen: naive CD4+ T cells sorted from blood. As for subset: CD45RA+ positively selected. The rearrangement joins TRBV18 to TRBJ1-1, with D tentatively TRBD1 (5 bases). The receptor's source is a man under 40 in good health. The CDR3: CASSIQESGSNTEAFF. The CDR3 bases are TGTGCCAGCTCAATCCAGGAGTCAGGGTCGAACACTGAAGCTTTCTTT. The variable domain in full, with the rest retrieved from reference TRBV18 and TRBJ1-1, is NAGVMQNPRHLVRRRGQEARLRCSPMKGHSHVYWYRQLPEEGLKFMVYLQKENIIDESGMPKERFSAEFPKEGPSILRIQQVVRGDSAAYFCASSIQESGSNTEAFFGQGTRLTVV.